The rows below give T cell receptor beta chains drawn from one sample of a study of cytomegalovirus exposure and HLA in healthy donors. Profiled with immunoSEQ multiplex PCR; TCRdb holds only in-frame clones, not every one. The table records some 50,000 clones, approximately 65% of them present only once. The source material was PBMCs. Every receptor here comes from a man aged 30-40 years in good health and CMV-seronegative. Both conserved end residues are trimmed from each CDR3. The D gene is left open where the match is weak.

V	D	J	length	CDR3
TRBV30	-	TRBJ1-1	13	AWCWSPAQNTEAF
TRBV6-1	TRBD1	TRBJ1-2	21	ASSEYGRPGQGAANKPLGEDT
TRBV5-1	TRBD2	TRBJ2-1	13	ASSLELAGRNEQF
TRBV6-6	TRBD2	TRBJ2-1	12	ASSPGLDYNEQF
TRBV19	-	TRBJ2-7	13	ASSIGFGEAYEQY
TRBV30	-	TRBJ2-7	10	AWNYGTYEQY
TRBV5-4	-	TRBJ2-1	11	ASHGVGGNEQF
TRBV7-2	-	TRBJ1-2	13	ASSLIGGVNYGYT
TRBV28	TRBD2	TRBJ2-5	12	ASRLTSVQETQY
TRBV5-1	TRBD1	TRBJ1-1	12	ASSYRGMNTEAF